The clone carrying this TCR beta chain showed up just a few times. Its target is not known. The sample belongs to a study of T cell repertoires in cytomegalovirus infection. Study-level points and caveats: The ex vivo response was dominated by HLA-C-restricted CMV-specific TCR beta clonotypes. Frequencies of public TCR beta families were cumulated, and this identified carriers of CMV plus the relevant HLA.

TCRdb independently ran MiXCR on the reads; one entry per CDR3 protein. The sample carries about 160,000 distinct CDR3 sequences, roughly 15% recorded once. The ends lost 0 bases at V and 4 bases at J; junction bases unmatched: 12. Germline CDR1 LGHNT, CDR2 FRNRAP. The CDR3 consists of 18 residues. The J gene is TRBJ1-2, the V gene TRBV12-5, with 9 bases identical to TRBD1. Sample: CD8+ T cells from PBMCs. This sequence was found in a human donor in good health (CMV status not recorded). Some clones in this sample may be carry-over from other donors' samples. CDR3 residues: CASGLVPTGGWFPYGYTF. CDR3 DNA sequence: TGTGCTAGTGGTTTGGTCCCGACAGGGGGTTGGTTTCCCTATGGCTACACCTTC.